This T cell receptor beta chain was recovered during a study of long-term antiretroviral therapy in people with HIV. This CDR3 contains 14 residues. Germline loops: CDR1 SEHNR, CDR2 FQNEAQ (reference sequence). V was trimmed by 1 base and J by 3 bases, leaving 10 bases between them. Findings of the study overall: Increased diversity was seen after ART, yet it remained lower than in transplant donor controls. Compared with controls, HIV repertoires showed narrower CDR3 length ranges. Within the repertoire, clones expanded before ART were dominant at all time points.

This clone was recorded once. Its antigen is not identified. immunoSEQ v3.0 was run at survey level. TCRdb's copy holds only in-frame clones and misses some; the assay was immunoSEQ multiplex PCR. The sample includes roughly 42,000 clones, around 85% of them seen just once. The receptor was isolated from a woman aged 50 to 65 with HIV. The sample here was unsorted PBMCs, taken 3.1 years after starting antiretroviral therapy. The V gene is TRBV7-9, the J gene TRBJ2-7; no reliable D call. The CDR3 region is CASSLDPNYYEQYF. DNA of the CDR3: TGTGCCAGCAGCTTAGACCCCAATTACTACGAGCAGTACTTC.